The 32 T cell receptor beta chains given below trace back to one sample, sequenced in a study of T cells after yellow fever vaccination. From the 5' RACE reads, TCRdb called clonotypes with MiXCR, one entry per CDR3 protein. The sample shows roughly 320,000 distinct CDR3 sequences, about 10% of them seen only once. The source was CD4+ T cells sorted from PBMCs, collected 45 days after the yellow fever booster vaccination. Every receptor here comes from a young man who received the YFV17D yellow fever vaccine.

This clonotype was found a few times. V gene TRBV9 combines with J gene TRBJ2-1; a weak D match, TRBD2 (6 bases). Germline V gene lookup returns CDR1 SGDLS and CDR2 YYNGEE. Deletions cut 0 bases from V and 3 bases from J, with 13 bases between. The CDR3 is made up of 16 amino acids. CDR3 nucleotide sequence: TGTGCCAGCAGCGTAGGGGGAGGTTTGAGCTACAATGAGCAGTTCTTC. Its translation: CASSVGGGLSYNEQFF.

This clonotype showed up just a few times. The genes are TRBV5-1 and TRBJ2-2; the D gene is possibly TRBD2 (5 bases). Germline CDR1 and CDR2: SGHRS and YFSETQ. The CDR3 runs to 15 residues. V dropped 4 bases and J dropped 2 bases, with 12 bases sitting between them. The CDR3 DNA reads as TGCGCCAGCAGCCCAAGGAGCGGAAACACCGGGGAGCTGTTTTTT. Encoded protein: CASSPRSGNTGELFF.

Ten or more counts support this clonotype. The V and J genes are TRBV9 and TRBJ2-3; D may be TRBD1 or TRBD2 (6 bases each). The germline V and J ends were trimmed by 0 bases and 1 base, with 9 bases remaining between them. Germline CDR1 is SGDLS and CDR2 is YYNGEE. The length of the CDR3 is 15 residues. The CDR3 protein is CASSVGGAGTDTQYF. The CDR3 DNA reads as TGTGCCAGCAGCGTAGGGGGGGCTGGCACAGATACGCAGTATTTT.

This clonotype appeared a few times. The V and J genes are TRBV11-2 and TRBJ2-1; maybe TRBD1 (5 bases). Germline V gene sequence: CDR1 SGHAT, CDR2 FQNNGV. The CDR3 loop spans 14 amino acids. V gave up 1 base and J gave up 4 bases, with 8 bases separating them. The CDR3: CASSLGRQYNEQFF. The CDR3 DNA follows: TGTGCCAGCAGCTTAGGGCGACAGTACAATGAGCAGTTCTTC.

The chain recombines TRBV10-3 with TRBJ1-6; 8 bases agree with TRBD1. Germline loops: CDR1 ENHRY, CDR2 SYGVKD. V shed 0 bases and J 3 bases; nucleotides not matched to a gene: 4. This CDR3 spans 17 amino acids. CDR3 sequence: CAISESGQAIYNSPLHF. As DNA, the CDR3 is TGTGCCATCAGTGAGTCGGGACAGGCAATCTATAATTCACCCCTCCACTTT.

V usage is TRBV12-3 or TRBV12-4 and J usage is TRBJ1-3; 8 bases map to TRBD1. The V segment lost 8 bases and the J segment 0 bases; nucleotides outside the gene matches: 9. There are 16 residues in the CDR3. CDR3 nucleotides: TGTGCCAGCTGCCGCACAGGGGGGTTCTCTGGAAACACCATATATTTT. This codes for CASCRTGGFSGNTIYF.

The chain's CDR3 is CASSLGTGGYNEQYF. CDR3 bases: TGTGCCAGCAGCCTCGGGACAGGGGGATATAACGAGCAGTACTTC. The chain recombines TRBV12-3 or TRBV12-4 with TRBJ2-7; 11 positions match TRBD1. The CDR3 is 15 amino acids. The V segment lost 6 bases and the J segment 5 bases; nucleotides outside the gene matches: 9.

This clonotype was detected a few times. This chain links TRBV4-1 with TRBJ1-5, with 7 positions matching TRBD1. Germline CDR1 and CDR2: MGHRA and YSYEKL. Unmatched junction bases numbered 6, after V lost 3 bases and J lost 4 bases. The CDR3 is 15 amino acids. Here the CDR3 DNA reads TGCGCCAGCAGCCAGGCGGCAGGGGGAAATCAGCCCCAGCATTTT. Amino acids: CASSQAAGGNQPQHF.

The CDR3 spells CASRAQGAGGEQYF. As DNA, the CDR3 is TGTGCCAGCAGGGCACAGGGGGCGGGGGGCGAGCAGTACTTC. The chain uses TRBV6-5 and TRBJ2-7, with TRBD1 as a possible D gene (9 bases). The CDR3 has 14 residues. CDR1 and CDR2 from the germline V gene are MNHEY and SVGAGI. Between the trimmed V and J ends, which lost 6 bases and 6 bases, there was a span of 18 bases.

This clonotype was seen at least ten times. This chain uses TRBV7-2 with TRBJ2-3; possible D gene TRBD2, 6 bases. Trimming left V 1 base short and J 4 bases short, with 15 bases between. Germline CDR1 SGHTA, CDR2 FQGNSA. The CDR3 loop spans 16 amino acids. The CDR3 loop reads CASSLGSMRGPDTQYF. The CDR3 DNA reads as TGTGCCAGCAGCTTAGGATCAATGCGGGGCCCAGATACGCAGTATTTT.

This clonotype was detected ten times or more. J is TRBJ2-7 and V is TRBV5-1; TRBD2 agrees at 8 bases. V was clipped by 5 bases and J by 5 bases; unmatched bases: 15. There are 16 residues in the CDR3. Germline V CDR1 and CDR2: SGHRS, YFSETQ. This CDR3 reads CASRGSGGAGTHEQYF. CDR3 sequence (DNA): TGCGCCAGCAGAGGAAGCGGGGGAGCCGGTACCCACGAGCAGTACTTC.

V is TRBV28 and J is TRBJ2-1, with 8 positions matching TRBD2. The V gene's germline CDR1 is MDHEN and CDR2 SYDVKM. V lost 4 bases, J lost 7 bases, and 6 bases stayed unmatched. The CDR3 loop spans 14 amino acids. CDR3 coding DNA: TGTGCCAGCAGTTCTCCGACTAGCGTTAATGAGCAGTTCTTC. Protein product: CASSSPTSVNEQFF.

This clonotype came up a few times. J is TRBJ2-6 and V is TRBV5-1; D not certain. Germline V gene data show CDR1 as SGHRS and CDR2 as YFSETQ. The CDR3 is 15 residues long. Trimming cost V 0 bases and J 3 bases, with 7 bases left between them. CDR3 bases: TGCGCCAGCAGCTTGGGTGGGGTTGGGGCCAACGTCCTGACTTTC. This gives the protein CASSLGGVGANVLTF.

This clonotype was seen more than once but under ten times. The chain uses TRBV2 and TRBJ1-6; the D is unclear. This CDR3 contains 13 residues. Germline V lookup: CDR1 SNHLY, CDR2 FYNNEI. The V end was cut by 5 bases, the J end by 8 bases, with 10 bases between. CDR3 residues: CASSYTQDSPLHF. The CDR3 bases are TGTGCCAGCAGTTACACACAAGATTCACCCCTCCACTTT.

V usage is TRBV12-3 or TRBV12-4 and J usage is TRBJ1-2, with D perhaps matching TRBD1 (5 bases). Trimming shortened V by 8 bases and J by 6 bases, and 22 bases separated the two germline ends. The CDR3 loop spans 15 amino acids. CDR3 sequence (DNA): TGTGCCAGCCTCGGAGGGGACGCGGGGTTGCATGGCTACACCTTC. It translates to CASLGGDAGLHGYTF.

This chain connects TRBV5-1 to TRBJ2-7, with unresolved D. Between the trimmed V and J ends, which lost 6 bases and 5 bases, there was a span of 9 bases. The CDR3 has 11 amino acids. CDR1 is SGHRS, CDR2 YFSETQ, per germline. This CDR3 reads CASKEINEQYF. CDR3 coding DNA: TGCGCCAGCAAGGAAATTAACGAGCAGTACTTC.

In this sample, this clonotype turned up many times. The V and J genes are TRBV9 and TRBJ1-2, with a weak D call TRBD1 (6 bases). This CDR3 is built from 14 residues. Germline CDR1 and CDR2: SGDLS and YYNGEE. The V and J ends lost 6 bases and 1 base respectively, with 13 bases between them. The CDR3 region is CASTEGGFNYGYTF. CDR3 nucleotide sequence: TGTGCCAGCACCGAGGGGGGATTTAACTATGGCTACACCTTC. The variable domain in full, completed from reference TRBV9 and TRBJ1-2, reads DSGVTQTPKHLITATGQRVTLRCSPRSGDLSVYWYQQSLDQGLQFLIQYYNGEERAKGNILERFSAQQFPDLHSELNLSSLELGDSALYFCASTEGGFNYGYTFGSGTRLTVV.

This chain joins TRBV14 and TRBJ1-3; TRBD1 is a possible D gene (5 bases). The CDR3 length is 17 residues. Trimming pared 0 bases from V and 2 bases from J, leaving 14 bases between. Germline loops: CDR1 SGHDN, CDR2 FVKESK. DNA for the CDR3: TGTGCCAGCAGCCAAGAATTAAGAGGGGTAACTGGAAACACCATATATTTT. Amino acids: CASSQELRGVTGNTIYF. The full variable domain, completed using reference TRBV14 and TRBJ1-3, is EAGVTQFPSHSVIEKGQTVTLRCDPISGHDNLYWYRRVMGKEIKFLLHFVKESKQDESGMPNNRFLAERTGGTYSTLKVQPAELEDSGVYFCASSQELRGVTGNTIYFGEGSWLTVV.

The chain carries TRBV6-5 and TRBJ1-5; 9 bases are shared with TRBD1. From germline, CDR1 is MNHEY and CDR2 SVGAGI. The CDR3 is 16 amino acids. The V and J ends lost 4 bases and 0 bases, in that order; junction bases with no gene match: 4. In nucleotides, the CDR3 is TGTGCCAGCAGTTCCGACAGGGGGGCTAGCAATCAGCCCCAGCATTTT. Amino acids: CASSSDRGASNQPQHF.

The chain links TRBV20-1 to TRBJ1-2; D is unresolved. CDR3 size: 12 residues. Germline V gene sequence: CDR1 DFQATT, CDR2 SNEGSKA (reference sequence). The ends were cut back, 6 bases at V and 4 bases at J, with 12 bases in the middle. CDR3 in DNA: TGCAGTGCAAGGACGGATTCCTATGGCTACACCTTC. It yields the protein CSARTDSYGYTF.

The chain carries TRBV12-5 and TRBJ1-5; TRBD1 is a possible D gene (5 bases). Per germline, CDR1 LGHNT and CDR2 FRNRAP. CDR3 size: 16 residues. The V and J ends lost 3 bases and 0 bases respectively, with 12 bases between them. This CDR3 is CASGFGGTVSNQPQHF. CDR3 bases: TGTGCTAGTGGTTTCGGCGGGACGGTTAGCAATCAGCCCCAGCATTTT.

This clonotype is a singleton in its sample. The chain combines TRBV18 with TRBJ1-4, with D possibly being TRBD1 (6 bases). Per germline, CDR1 KGHSH and CDR2 LQKENI. CDR3 size: 15 residues. V shed 2 bases and J shed 7 bases, with 14 bases lying between them. CDR3 in amino acids: CASSPRPGGGEKLFF. For the CDR3, the DNA is TGTGCCAGCTCACCAAGACCCGGGGGCGGTGAAAAACTGTTTTTT.

This clonotype has more than one count but fewer than ten. V usage is TRBV5-5 and J usage is TRBJ1-2; no reliable D call. This CDR3 contains 14 residues. The V gene's germline CDR1 is SGHKS and CDR2 YYEKEE (reference sequence). V lost 1 base to trimming and J lost 0 bases, with 7 bases between them. This chain's CDR3 is CASSLSLANYGYTF. DNA for the CDR3: TGTGCCAGCAGCTTGTCCTTGGCTAACTATGGCTACACCTTC.

This clonotype appeared many times. The CDR3 DNA sequence: TGTGCCAGCACCTTTCCCGGGGAGCTGTTTTTT. It translates to CASTFPGELFF. This sequence joins TRBV21-1 and TRBJ2-2. TRBV21-1 is designated a pseudogene. The CDR3 is 11 residues long.

The chain recombines TRBV5-1 with TRBJ2-2; perhaps TRBD1 as D (6 bases). With 4 bases removed from V and 7 bases from J, the gap between germline ends came to 14 bases. The CDR3 extends over 14 amino acids. The germline CDR1 and CDR2 sequences are SGHRS and YFSETQ. The CDR3 here is CASSGGLQGGELFF. CDR3 bases: TGCGCCAGCAGCGGTGGATTACAGGGCGGGGAGCTGTTTTTT.

This clonotype was detected a few times. V and J are TRBV7-8 and TRBJ1-1; unclear D gene. Germline V gene data show CDR1 as SGHVS and CDR2 as FQNEAQ. The germline V and J ends were trimmed by 5 bases and 7 bases, with 11 bases remaining between them. The CDR3 extends over 12 amino acids. DNA for the CDR3: TGTGCCAGCAGCCCGACAAGAGTTGAAGCTTTCTTT. Encoded protein: CASSPTRVEAFF. The full variable domain, completed using reference TRBV7-8 and TRBJ1-1, is GAGVSQSPRYKVAKRGQDVALRCDPISGHVSLFWYQQALGQGPEFLTYFQNEAQLDKSGLPSDRFFAERPEGSVSTLKIQRTQQEDSAVYLCASSPTRVEAFFGQGTRLTVV.

The V call is TRBV5-1, the J call TRBJ1-6; TRBD1 might be the D (5 bases). V was cut by 1 base and J by 6 bases, with 14 bases left in between. This CDR3 spans 16 amino acids. The germline gives CDR1 SGHRS, CDR2 YFSETQ. The CDR3 coding sequence is TGCGCCAGCAGCTTGTTGTTGGAGGGGCGTAATTCACCCCTCCACTTT. It specifies CASSLLLEGRNSPLHF.

This clonotype occurred many times. The J gene is TRBJ2-1, the V gene TRBV7-6; D remains ambiguous. The V end lost 1 base, the J end lost 7 bases, and 8 bases lay between the germline ends. The CDR3 spans 13 residues. Germline V gene sequence: CDR1 SGHVS, CDR2 FNYEAQ. The CDR3 region is CASSLEEANEQFF. CDR3 sequence (DNA): TGTGCCAGCAGCTTAGAGGAAGCGAATGAGCAGTTCTTC.

This clonotype occurred a few times. V is TRBV20-1 and J is TRBJ1-1, with D unclear. This CDR3 has 14 residues. Trimming removed 4 bases at V and 1 base at J, with 13 bases between. The germline V gene has CDR1 DFQATT and CDR2 SNEGSKA (reference sequence). The CDR3 reads CSATLLWGNTEAFF. In DNA form, the CDR3 reads TGCAGTGCTACCTTACTTTGGGGGAACACTGAAGCTTTCTTT.

The rearrangement links TRBV20-1 to TRBJ2-1, with TRBD2 as a possible D gene (5 bases). The V end was cut by 4 bases, the J end by 3 bases, with 22 bases between. CDR3 length: 17 residues. The V gene's germline CDR1 is DFQATT and CDR2 SNEGSKA (reference sequence). The CDR3 spells CSATSLRAPTNYNEQFF. The DNA for the CDR3 is TGCAGTGCTACCTCCCTTCGGGCCCCGACTAACTACAATGAGCAGTTCTTC.

The chain couples TRBV5-1 to TRBJ2-3; D ambiguous. Trimming removed 4 bases at V and 2 bases at J, with 14 bases between. The germline CDR1 and CDR2 sequences are SGHRS and YFSETQ. There are 15 residues in the CDR3. CDR3 region: CASSQMRHFTDTQYF. In DNA, the CDR3 is TGCGCCAGCAGCCAAATGCGTCACTTCACAGATACGCAGTATTTT. The variable domain in full, with the rest retrieved from reference TRBV5-1 and TRBJ2-3, is KAGVTQTPRYLIKTRGQQVTLSCSPISGHRSVSWYQQTPGQGLQFLFEYFSETQRNKGNFPGRFSGRQFSNSRSEMNVSTLELGDSALYLCASSQMRHFTDTQYFGPGTRLTVL.

The chain joins TRBV20-1 to TRBJ1-5, with a possible D match to TRBD1 (6 bases). CDR1 DFQATT and CDR2 SNEGSKA come from the germline V gene (reference sequence). The CDR3 is made up of 13 amino acids. Trimming took off 5 bases at V and 3 bases at J, with 11 bases between the two ends. CDR3 DNA sequence: TGCAGTGCTCTCAGACAGGTCAATCAGCCCCAGCATTTT. This gives the protein CSALRQVNQPQHF.